This T cell receptor (beta chain) is drawn from a study of T-cell memory formation after mild COVID-19. Study-wide points: Some clones that responded turned up in pre-infection memory, which suggests that cross-reactive memory joined in.

This clonotype was seen only a few times. Antigen: not known. Per germline, CDR1 SGHTA and CDR2 FQGNSA. The CDR3 is made up of 15 amino acids. V was pared by 1 base and J by 5 bases, with 2 bases of the junction left unmatched. A single record per CDR3 protein comes from TCRdb applying MiXCR to the 5' RACE reads. The table has 200,000 to 300,000 distinct CDR3 sequences, approximately 10% seen once; the top ten hold roughly 21%. This TCR derives from a man younger than 35 who had mild COVID-19 (a few samples of this study predate the infection). Cell type and time point are not known. The sequenced material came from PBMCs or a T cell subset sorted from them (not recorded which). The genes are TRBV7-2 and TRBJ2-5; 12 positions match TRBD1. The CDR3 sequence is CASSLGDRGPETQYF. The CDR3, as DNA: TGTGCCAGCAGCTTAGGGGACAGGGGGCCGGAGACCCAGTACTTC.